These 27 T cell receptor beta chains were all obtained from the same sample, sequenced in a study of glioma-infiltrating T cells after dendritic cell vaccination. Sequenced by immunoSEQ multiplex PCR; TCRdb stores in-frame clones only, minus some. Of about 67,000 clones in the sample, around 81% were seen once. The sequencing here drew on blood, taken before dendritic cell vaccination. The receptors stem from a human donor with glioblastoma.

The chain recombines TRBV5-1 with TRBJ2-5; 9 bases align to TRBD2. This CDR3 comprises 16 residues. After removal of 0 bases from V and 2 bases from J, the junction contained 5 bases not matched to a gene. Germline assignment: CDR1 SGHRS and CDR2 YFSETQ. The CDR3 here is CASSLAASGAQETQYF. CDR3 nucleotide sequence: TGCGCCAGCAGCTTGGCGGCTAGCGGGGCTCAAGAGACCCAGTACTTC.

This chain connects TRBV5-1 to TRBJ2-4, with 8 bases matching TRBD2. The germline CDR1 and CDR2 sequences are SGHRS and YFSETQ. The CDR3 loop spans 19 amino acids. Trimming cost V 4 bases and J 6 bases; bases outside gene matches: 21. CDR3 amino acids: CASSGRGGRAGSTRNIQYF. Written as DNA, the CDR3 is TGCGCCAGCAGCGGCCGCGGGGGGCGGGCTGGGTCTACTCGAAACATTCAGTACTTC. The whole variable domain, filled in from reference TRBV5-1 and TRBJ2-4, reads KAGVTQTPRYLIKTRGQQVTLSCSPISGHRSVSWYQQTPGQGLQFLFEYFSETQRNKGNFPGRFSGRQFSNSRSEMNVSTLELGDSALYLCASSGRGGRAGSTRNIQYFGAGTRLSVL.

The chain joins TRBV7-6 to TRBJ2-3; D gene uncertain. Trimming removed 3 bases from V and 3 bases from J, with 10 bases in between. This CDR3 has 14 amino acids. In germline, CDR1 is SGHVS, CDR2 FNYEAQ. The CDR3 DNA sequence: TGTGCCAGCAGCTTCGGTGCCGGGACAGATACGCAGTATTTT. Its protein product is CASSFGAGTDTQYF.

V usage is TRBV18 and J usage is TRBJ2-7, with TRBD2 matching 7 bases. The CDR3 length is 14 residues. Germline assignment: CDR1 KGHSH and CDR2 LQKENI. J was trimmed by 7 bases and V by 2 bases; bases with no gene match: 8. The CDR3 protein is CASSPEGLWGEQYF. CDR3 in DNA: TGTGCCAGCTCACCAGAGGGACTATGGGGGGAGCAGTACTTC.

The chain uses TRBV19 and TRBJ1-2; TRBD1 might be the D (6 bases). The CDR3 has 15 amino acids. Trimming cost V 4 bases and J 0 bases, with 12 bases left between them. Germline CDR1 and CDR2: LNHDA and SQIVND (reference sequence). In DNA form, the CDR3 reads TGTGCCAGTAGTACCTCGGACAGAGCTAACTATGGCTACACCTTC. Encoded protein: CASSTSDRANYGYTF.

This chain links TRBV5-4 with TRBJ1-4; 8 bases are shared with TRBD1. The CDR3 consists of 14 residues. The germline V gene has CDR1 SGHNT and CDR2 YYREEE (reference sequence). V lost 5 bases and J lost 3; bases outside the gene matches: 3. CDR3 sequence reads: CASSPDRANEKLFF. Written as DNA, the CDR3 is TGTGCCAGCAGTCCGGACAGGGCTAATGAAAAACTGTTTTTT.

The chain recombines TRBV5-3 with TRBJ1-5, with 9 bases fitting TRBD1. TRBV5-3 is reported as an ORF; its role is uncertain. The CDR3 is made up of 13 amino acids. The V and J ends lost 6 bases and 6 bases, in that order; junction bases with no gene match: 4. CDR3 protein: CARKGGQGQPQHF. The CDR3 bases are TGTGCCAGAAAGGGGGGACAGGGTCAGCCCCAGCATTTT.

V is TRBV7-9 and J is TRBJ1-2; the match to TRBD1 covers 7 bases. CDR3 length: 16 amino acids. Trimming took 5 bases from V and 0 from J; bases not matched to a gene: 9. Germline values: CDR1 SEHNR, CDR2 FQNEAQ (reference sequence). The CDR3 region has the DNA TGTGCCAGCAGCGTAGGGGGCACCTATTCTAACTATGGCTACACCTTC. It specifies CASSVGGTYSNYGYTF.

This clone was observed a single time. This rearrangement joins TRBV4-3 to TRBJ1-5, with unresolved D. The CDR3 spans 13 residues. Trimming took 1 base from V and 4 from J, leaving 5 bases between them. Germline CDR1 reads LGHNA; CDR2 reads YSLEER. Here the CDR3 reads CASSQGLNQPQHF. CDR3 nucleotides: TGCGCCAGCAGCCAAGGACTTAATCAGCCCCAGCATTTT.

This chain links TRBV2 with TRBJ1-1; 11 positions agree with TRBD1. The CDR3 totals 14 residues. Germline values: CDR1 SNHLY, CDR2 FYNNEI. V lost 4 bases and J lost 8; bases outside the gene matches: 6. The CDR3 protein is CASSGGTGGQEAFF. Here the CDR3 DNA reads TGTGCCAGCAGTGGGGGGACAGGGGGACAAGAAGCTTTCTTT. Looking up the rest from reference TRBV2 and TRBJ1-1 gives the full variable domain: EPEVTQTPSHQVTQMGQEVILRCVPISNHLYFYWYRQILGQKVEFLVSFYNNEISEKSEIFDDQFSVERPDGSNFTLKIRSTKLEDSAMYFCASSGGTGGQEAFFGQGTRLTVV.

Comments on this clone: Other nucleotide sequences from this sample produce the same CDR3. The V gene is TRBV7-2, the J gene TRBJ2-5; TRBD1 aligns across 9 bases. Germline V gene sequence: CDR1 SGHTA, CDR2 FQGNSA. The V and J ends lost 3 bases and 4 bases, in that order; junction bases with no gene match: 9. There are 16 residues in the CDR3. CDR3 DNA sequence: TGTGCCAGCAGCTTTGGGACAGGGAGGGGGGTAGAGACCCAGTACTTC. Its protein product is CASSFGTGRGVETQYF.

The chain has TRBV9 and TRBJ1-4, with D tentatively TRBD1 (5 bases). This CDR3 comprises 15 residues. Germline assignment: CDR1 SGDLS and CDR2 YYNGEE. The V end was cut by 4 bases, the J end by 7 bases, with 17 bases between. CDR3 coding DNA: TGTGCCAGCAGCCCGCCGGGACTGAAGGGTGAAAAACTGTTTTTT. This encodes CASSPPGLKGEKLFF.

J is TRBJ2-7 and V is TRBV28; TRBD2 aligns across 9 bases. The CDR3 has 15 residues. CDR1 is MDHEN and CDR2 is SYDVKM in the germline V gene. V shed 6 bases, J shed 4 bases, and the junction held 10 bases outside the gene matches. The CDR3 DNA sequence: TGTGCCAGCAGCCTTTCCGGGACTAGCTATTACGAGCAGTACTTC. As protein: CASSLSGTSYYEQYF.

The gene calls are TRBV6-5 and TRBJ1-4; TRBD1 agrees at 10 bases. The ends lost 4 bases at V and 4 bases at J; junction bases unmatched: 3. CDR1 is MNHEY, CDR2 SVGAGI, per germline. The CDR3 contains 15 residues. In nucleotides, the CDR3 is TGTGCCAGCAGTTCCGGGACAGGGGATAATGAAAAACTGTTTTTT. Translating it yields CASSSGTGDNEKLFF.

This chain joins TRBV2 and TRBJ2-1; D is possibly TRBD1 (5 bases). Germline CDR1 and CDR2: SNHLY and FYNNEI. The CDR3 has 16 residues. V dropped 3 bases and J dropped 5 bases, with 17 bases sitting between them. The CDR3 bases are TGTGCCAGCAGTGATCTGTGGGGCTCGAGGAACAATGAGCAGTTCTTC. It is translated as CASSDLWGSRNNEQFF.

The V gene is TRBV11-2, the J gene TRBJ2-3, with D possibly matching TRBD2 (5 bases). V gave up 4 bases and J gave up 6 bases, with 14 bases separating them. The CDR3 runs 14 residues. The V gene's germline CDR1 is SGHAT and CDR2 FQNNGV. The CDR3 region has the DNA TGTGCCAGCAGCTCATCACTAGGCAGGGATACGCAGTATTTT. Its translation is CASSSSLGRDTQYF.

In its sample, this clone was seen a few times. This chain connects TRBV6-6 to TRBJ2-7; TRBD2 matches at 7 bases. CDR1 is MNHNY, CDR2 SVGAGI, per germline (reference sequence). CDR3 size: 13 residues. After removal of 6 bases from V and 0 bases from J, the junction contained 2 bases not matched to a gene. The CDR3 reads CASRRLASYEQYF. CDR3 DNA sequence: TGTGCCAGCAGGCGACTAGCCTCCTACGAGCAGTACTTC.

This CDR3 is CASSQLRGSDTQYF. The CDR3 DNA is TGTGCCAGCAGCCAGCTCAGGGGTTCTGATACGCAGTATTTT. V is TRBV7-6 and J is TRBJ2-3; tentative D call: TRBD1 (6 bases). The V end was cut by 5 bases, the J end by 6 bases, with 15 bases between. The length of the CDR3 is 14 residues. The V gene's germline CDR1 is SGHVS and CDR2 FNYEAQ.

This clone was detected once. The genes are TRBV2 and TRBJ2-5, with 7 nucleotides matching TRBD1. V was pared by 4 bases and J by 4 bases, with 0 bases of the junction left unmatched. Per germline, CDR1 SNHLY and CDR2 FYNNEI. The CDR3 has 12 amino acids. For the CDR3, the DNA is TGTGCCAGCAGTGGACAGGGAGAGACCCAGTACTTC. Amino acids: CASSGQGETQYF.

The rearrangement uses TRBV7-2 and TRBJ2-7, with a tentative D call TRBD2 (6 bases). V gave up 4 bases and J gave up 6 bases, with 19 bases separating them. Germline V gene data show CDR1 as SGHTA and CDR2 as FQGNSA. This CDR3 comprises 15 residues. The CDR3 nucleotides are TGTGCCAGCAGCTCCACTCAGACAACCGGGGGCGAGCAGTACTTC. This codes for CASSSTQTTGGEQYF.

V usage is TRBV18 and J usage is TRBJ1-6; D gene unclear. Trimming took 2 bases from V and 10 from J, leaving 9 bases between them. The CDR3 totals 13 residues. Germline lookup yields CDR1 KGHSH and CDR2 LQKENI. CDR3 coding DNA: TGTGCCAGCTCACCAGGCGGGGAATCACCCCTCCACTTT. This sequence encodes CASSPGGESPLHF.

This chain uses TRBV14 with TRBJ1-6; D not certain. This CDR3 is 14 amino acids long. Trimming took 1 base from V and 8 from J, leaving 9 bases between them. Germline V gene lookup returns CDR1 SGHDN and CDR2 FVKESK. The CDR3 is CASSQALRDSPLHF. The CDR3, as DNA: TGTGCCAGCAGCCAAGCCCTCCGGGATTCACCCCTCCACTTT.

This clone was counted once. This sequence joins TRBV5-4 and TRBJ2-5, with 9 positions matching TRBD2. V shed 6 bases and J 3 bases; nucleotides not matched to a gene: 9. The CDR3 length is 15 residues. Germline V CDR1 and CDR2: SGHNT, YYREEE (reference sequence). The CDR3 nucleotides are TGTGCCAGCAAAGTGGAGGGCGGGGGGGAAGAGACCCAGTACTTC. Encoded protein: CASKVEGGGEETQYF. Full variable domain (remainder filled in from reference TRBV5-4 and TRBJ2-5): ETGVTQSPTHLIKTRGQQVTLRCSSQSGHNTVSWYQQALGQGPQFIFQYYREEENGRGNFPPRFSGLQFPNYSSELNVNALELDDSALYLCASKVEGGGEETQYFGPGTRLLVL.

The chain uses TRBV2 and TRBJ2-5; TRBD1 aligns across 7 bases. V lost 2 bases, J lost 2 bases, and 5 bases stayed unmatched. CDR3 size: 15 residues. Germline-derived CDR1 and CDR2 are SNHLY and FYNNEI. DNA for the CDR3: TGTGCCAGCAGTGAAAACAGGGGCAGACAAGAGACCCAGTACTTC. Protein product: CASSENRGRQETQYF.

V usage is TRBV4-1 and J usage is TRBJ1-1; D perhaps matches TRBD1 (6 bases). Trimming shortened V by 0 bases and J by 3 bases, and 17 bases separated the two germline ends. The CDR3 covers 17 residues. Germline V lookup: CDR1 MGHRA, CDR2 YSYEKL. CDR3 protein: CASSQDHGRGFHTEAFF. The CDR3 DNA sequence: TGCGCCAGCAGCCAAGATCACGGCAGGGGATTTCACACTGAAGCTTTCTTT.

V gene TRBV6-6 combines with J gene TRBJ2-7, with D possibly matching TRBD1 (6 bases). Trimming took off 0 bases at V and 2 bases at J, with 8 bases between the two ends. This CDR3 is 14 amino acids long. Germline V gene lookup returns CDR1 MNHNY and CDR2 SVGAGI (reference sequence). In nucleotides, the CDR3 is TGTGCCAGCAGTTACTCACAGGGACCCTACGAGCAGTACTTC. It specifies CASSYSQGPYEQYF.

Concerning this clone itself: One junction end disagrees with the germline gene, perhaps due to a read error. The rearrangement uses TRBV5-4 and TRBJ1-2; D unclear. This CDR3 has 13 amino acids. CDR1 and CDR2 from the germline V gene are SGHNT and YYREEE (reference sequence). The CDR3 here is CASSLDYGYGHTF. CDR3 nucleotide sequence: TGTGCCAGCAGCTTAGACTATGGCTATGGCCACACCTTC.